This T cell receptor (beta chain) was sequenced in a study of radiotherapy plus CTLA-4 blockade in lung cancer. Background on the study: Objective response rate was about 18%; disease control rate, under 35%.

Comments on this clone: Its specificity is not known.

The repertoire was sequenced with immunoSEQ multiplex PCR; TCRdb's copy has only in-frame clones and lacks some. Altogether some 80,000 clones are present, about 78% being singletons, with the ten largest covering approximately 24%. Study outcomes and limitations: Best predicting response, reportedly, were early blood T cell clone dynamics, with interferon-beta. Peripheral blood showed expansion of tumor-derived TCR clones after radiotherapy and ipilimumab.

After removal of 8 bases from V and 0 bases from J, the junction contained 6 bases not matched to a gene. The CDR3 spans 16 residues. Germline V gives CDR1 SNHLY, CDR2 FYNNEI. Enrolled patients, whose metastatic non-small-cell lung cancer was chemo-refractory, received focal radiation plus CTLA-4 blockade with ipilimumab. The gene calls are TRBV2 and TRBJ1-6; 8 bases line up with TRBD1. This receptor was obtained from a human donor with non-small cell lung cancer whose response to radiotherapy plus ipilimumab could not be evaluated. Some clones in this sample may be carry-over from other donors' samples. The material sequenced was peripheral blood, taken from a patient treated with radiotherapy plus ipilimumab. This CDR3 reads CASGRQGSSYNSPLHF. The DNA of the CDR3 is TGTGCCAGCGGGAGACAGGGGAGCTCCTATAATTCACCCCTCCACTTT.